This T cell receptor (beta chain) was sequenced in a study of cytomegalovirus exposure and HLA in healthy donors. Study-wide results and limits: According to the study, approximately 150 TCR beta chains were cytomegalovirus-associated.

The V end was cut by 3 bases, the J end by 0 bases, with 9 bases between. The CDR3 covers 15 residues. Germline V CDR1 and CDR2: SGHRS, YFSETQ. The PCR employed 60 Vbeta primers together with 13 Jbeta primers. Produced via immunoSEQ multiplex PCR; TCRdb's table is partial and in-frame only. This table holds approximately 150,000 clones, almost 80% found once. As for this clone: The antigen remains unidentified.

Sequencing was carried out using PBMCs. The V and J genes are TRBV5-1 and TRBJ1-4; D may be TRBD1 (6 bases). The sequence came from a man aged 25-45 years in good health and CMV-seronegative. The CDR3 reads CASSSGQTTNEKLFF. CDR3 DNA sequence: TGCGCCAGCAGCTCCGGACAGACAACTAATGAAAAACTGTTTTTT.